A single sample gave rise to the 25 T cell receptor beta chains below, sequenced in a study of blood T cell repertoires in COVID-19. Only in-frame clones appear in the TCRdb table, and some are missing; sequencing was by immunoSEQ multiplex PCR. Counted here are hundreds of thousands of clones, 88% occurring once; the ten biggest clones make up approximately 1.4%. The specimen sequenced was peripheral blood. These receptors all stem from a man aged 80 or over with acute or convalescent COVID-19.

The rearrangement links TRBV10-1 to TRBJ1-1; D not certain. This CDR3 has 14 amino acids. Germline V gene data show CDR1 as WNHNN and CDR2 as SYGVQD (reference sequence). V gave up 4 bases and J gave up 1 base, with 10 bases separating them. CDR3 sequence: CASSAPGENTEAFF. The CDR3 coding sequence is TGCGCCAGCAGTGCCCCCGGGGAGAACACTGAAGCTTTCTTT.

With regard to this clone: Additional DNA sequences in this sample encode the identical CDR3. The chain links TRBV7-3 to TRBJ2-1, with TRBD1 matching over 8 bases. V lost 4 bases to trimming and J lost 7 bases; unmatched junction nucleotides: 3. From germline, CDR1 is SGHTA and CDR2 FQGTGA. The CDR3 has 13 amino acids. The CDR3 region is CASSSGTGNEQFF. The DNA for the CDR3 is TGTGCCAGCAGCTCCGGGACAGGAAATGAGCAGTTCTTC.

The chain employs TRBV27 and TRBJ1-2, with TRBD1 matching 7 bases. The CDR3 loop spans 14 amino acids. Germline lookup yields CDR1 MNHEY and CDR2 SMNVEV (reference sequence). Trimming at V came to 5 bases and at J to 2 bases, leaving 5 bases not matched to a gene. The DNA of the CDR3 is TGTGCCAGCAGTGGTGGCAGGGGGAACTATGGCTACACCTTC. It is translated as CASSGGRGNYGYTF.

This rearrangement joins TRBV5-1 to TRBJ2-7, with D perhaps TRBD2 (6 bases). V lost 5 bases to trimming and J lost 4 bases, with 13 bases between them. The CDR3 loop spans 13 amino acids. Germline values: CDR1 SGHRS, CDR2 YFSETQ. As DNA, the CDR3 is TGCGCCAGCAGGACTAGTAGCGGATACGAGCAGTACTTC. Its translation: CASRTSSGYEQYF.

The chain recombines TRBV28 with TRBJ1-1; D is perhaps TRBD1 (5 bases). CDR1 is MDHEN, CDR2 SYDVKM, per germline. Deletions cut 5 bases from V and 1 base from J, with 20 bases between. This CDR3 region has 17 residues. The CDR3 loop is CASSPPGGMGPNTEAFF. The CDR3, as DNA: TGTGCCAGCAGTCCTCCGGGAGGGATGGGACCGAACACTGAAGCTTTCTTT.

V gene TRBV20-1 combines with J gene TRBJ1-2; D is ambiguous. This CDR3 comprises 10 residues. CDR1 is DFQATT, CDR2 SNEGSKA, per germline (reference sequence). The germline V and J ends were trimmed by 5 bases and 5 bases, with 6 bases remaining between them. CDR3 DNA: TGCAGTGCTTCAGGATATGGCTACACCTTC. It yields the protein CSASGYGYTF.

The CDR3 DNA follows: TGTGCCAGCAGTGATCAGCCCTTAGGGGGCGAGCAGTACTTC. Its protein product is CASSDQPLGGEQYF. V and J are TRBV2 and TRBJ2-7; D might be TRBD1 (6 bases). The CDR3 is made up of 14 amino acids. Germline V gene lookup returns CDR1 SNHLY and CDR2 FYNNEI. Trimming stripped 3 bases from V and 6 bases from J, with 15 bases between.

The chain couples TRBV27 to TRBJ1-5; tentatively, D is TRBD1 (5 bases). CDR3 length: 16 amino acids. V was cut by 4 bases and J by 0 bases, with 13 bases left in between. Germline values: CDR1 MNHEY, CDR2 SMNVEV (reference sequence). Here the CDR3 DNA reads TGTGCCAGCAGTTCGGGCACAGGTGATAGCAATCAGCCCCAGCATTTT. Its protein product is CASSSGTGDSNQPQHF.

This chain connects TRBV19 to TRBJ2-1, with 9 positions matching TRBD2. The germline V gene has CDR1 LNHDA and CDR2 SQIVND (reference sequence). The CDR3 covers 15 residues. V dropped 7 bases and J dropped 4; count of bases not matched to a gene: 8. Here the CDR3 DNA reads TGTGCCAGTAACACAGCGGGAGGCCTATACAATGAGCAGTTCTTC. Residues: CASNTAGGLYNEQFF.

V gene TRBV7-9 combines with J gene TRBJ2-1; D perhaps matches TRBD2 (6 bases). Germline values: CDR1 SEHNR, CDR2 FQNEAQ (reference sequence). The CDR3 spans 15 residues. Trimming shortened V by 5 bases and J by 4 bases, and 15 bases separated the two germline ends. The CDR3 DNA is TGTGCCAGCAGCCTCCGGGACTCGATATACAATGAGCAGTTCTTC. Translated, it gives CASSLRDSIYNEQFF.

The CDR3 DNA follows: TGTGCCAGCAGCGATGAGGGAGCTTCACCCCTCCACTTT. It encodes CASSDEGASPLHF. The genes are TRBV9 and TRBJ1-6; unclear D gene. The CDR3 has 13 amino acids. Germline values: CDR1 SGDLS, CDR2 YYNGEE. The V gene lost 3 bases and the J gene lost 9 bases, with 10 bases spanning the gap.

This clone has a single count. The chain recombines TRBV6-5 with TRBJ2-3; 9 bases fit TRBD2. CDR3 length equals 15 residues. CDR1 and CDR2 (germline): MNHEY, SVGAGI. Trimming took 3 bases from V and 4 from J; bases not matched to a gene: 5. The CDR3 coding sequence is TGTGCCAGCAGTTATGGGACTAGCACCCCAGATACGCAGTATTTT. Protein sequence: CASSYGTSTPDTQYF.

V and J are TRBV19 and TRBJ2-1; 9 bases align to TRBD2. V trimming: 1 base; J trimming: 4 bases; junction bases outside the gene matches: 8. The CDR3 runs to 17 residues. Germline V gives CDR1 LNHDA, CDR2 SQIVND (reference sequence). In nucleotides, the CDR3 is TGTGCCAGTAGTATAGCTCTAGCGGGACATTATTACAATGAGCAGTTCTTC. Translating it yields CASSIALAGHYYNEQFF.

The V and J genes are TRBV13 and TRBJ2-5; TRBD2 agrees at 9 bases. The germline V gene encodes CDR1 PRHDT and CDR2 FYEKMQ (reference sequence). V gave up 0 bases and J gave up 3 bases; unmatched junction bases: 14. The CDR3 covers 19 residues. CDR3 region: CASSLGLSGRLFREETQYF. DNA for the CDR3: TGTGCCAGCAGCTTAGGCCTTAGCGGGAGATTGTTTAGGGAAGAGACCCAGTACTTC.

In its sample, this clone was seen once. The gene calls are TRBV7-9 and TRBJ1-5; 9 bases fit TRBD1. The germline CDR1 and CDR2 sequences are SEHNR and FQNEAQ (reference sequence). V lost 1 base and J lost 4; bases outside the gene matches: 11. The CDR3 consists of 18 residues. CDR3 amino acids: CASSLVRGGQGSNQPQHF. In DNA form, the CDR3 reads TGTGCCAGCAGCTTAGTTCGGGGGGGACAGGGTAGTAATCAGCCCCAGCATTTT.

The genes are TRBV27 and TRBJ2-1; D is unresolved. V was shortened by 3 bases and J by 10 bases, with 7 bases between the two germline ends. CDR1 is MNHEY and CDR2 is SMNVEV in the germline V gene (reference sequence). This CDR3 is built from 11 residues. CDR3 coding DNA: TGTGCCAGCAGTTTCATGGCCGAGCAGTTCTTC. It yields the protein CASSFMAEQFF.

Here the CDR3 DNA reads TGTGCCAGCAGCCCCCGGACAGGGGTGGATCAGCCCCAGCATTTT. Protein sequence: CASSPRTGVDQPQHF. This chain links TRBV7-2 with TRBJ1-5; 9 bases map to TRBD1. After removal of 5 bases from V and 5 bases from J, the junction contained 7 bases not matched to a gene. The CDR3 consists of 15 residues. Germline V gene lookup returns CDR1 SGHTA and CDR2 FQGNSA. Full variable domain (remainder filled in from reference TRBV7-2 and TRBJ1-5): GAGVSQSPSNKVTEKGKDVELRCDPISGHTALYWYRQSLGQGLEFLIYFQGNSAPDKSGLPSDRFSAERTGGSVSTLTIQRTQQEDSAVYLCASSPRTGVDQPQHFGDGTRLSIL.

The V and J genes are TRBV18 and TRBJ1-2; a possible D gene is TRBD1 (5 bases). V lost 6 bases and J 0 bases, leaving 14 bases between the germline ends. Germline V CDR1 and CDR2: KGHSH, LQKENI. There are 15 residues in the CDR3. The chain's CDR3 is CASSPEGRANYGYTF. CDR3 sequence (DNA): TGTGCCAGCTCCCCGGAGGGACGGGCTAACTATGGCTACACCTTC.

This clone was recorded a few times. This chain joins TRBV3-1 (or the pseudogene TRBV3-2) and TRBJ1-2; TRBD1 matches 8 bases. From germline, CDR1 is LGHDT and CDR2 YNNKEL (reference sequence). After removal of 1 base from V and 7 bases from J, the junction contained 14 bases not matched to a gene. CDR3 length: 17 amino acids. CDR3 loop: CASSQVGGMDRATGYTF. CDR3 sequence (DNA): TGTGCCAGCAGCCAAGTCGGAGGAATGGACAGGGCTACTGGCTACACCTTC.

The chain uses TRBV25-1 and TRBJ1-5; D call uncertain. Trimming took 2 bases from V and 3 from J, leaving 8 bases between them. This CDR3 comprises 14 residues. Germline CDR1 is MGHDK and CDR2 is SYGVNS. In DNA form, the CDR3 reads TGTGCCAGCAGTGAACCAGGCTACAATCAGCCCCAGCATTTT. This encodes CASSEPGYNQPQHF.

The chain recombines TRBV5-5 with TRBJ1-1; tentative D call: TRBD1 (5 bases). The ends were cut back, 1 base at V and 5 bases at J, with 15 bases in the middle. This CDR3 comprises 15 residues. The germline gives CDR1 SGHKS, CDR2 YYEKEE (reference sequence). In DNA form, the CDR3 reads TGTGCCAGCAGCTTGAAGACGGGCCGGGGGACTGAAGCTTTCTTT. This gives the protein CASSLKTGRGTEAFF.

The CDR3 DNA follows: TGTGCCAGCAGTCCCCGGGGGGAGCAGTTCTTC. Its translation is CASSPRGEQFF. The chain couples TRBV28 to TRBJ2-1, with TRBD2 as a possible D gene (6 bases). The CDR3 totals 11 residues. The V end lost 5 bases, the J end lost 10 bases, and 9 bases lay between the germline ends. Germline V gene data show CDR1 as MDHEN and CDR2 as SYDVKM.

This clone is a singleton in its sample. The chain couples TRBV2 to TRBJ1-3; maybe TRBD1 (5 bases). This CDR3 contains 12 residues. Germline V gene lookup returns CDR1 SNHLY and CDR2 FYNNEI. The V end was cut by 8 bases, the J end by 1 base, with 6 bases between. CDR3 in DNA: TGTGCCAGCGCAGGGTCTGGAAACACCATATATTTT. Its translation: CASAGSGNTIYF.

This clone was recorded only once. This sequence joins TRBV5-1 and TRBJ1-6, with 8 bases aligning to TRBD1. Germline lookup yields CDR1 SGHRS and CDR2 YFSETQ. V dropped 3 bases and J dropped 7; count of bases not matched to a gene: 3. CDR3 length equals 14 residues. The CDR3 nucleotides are TGCGCCAGCAGCTGGGACAGGAACAATTCACCCCTCCACTTT. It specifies CASSWDRNNSPLHF.

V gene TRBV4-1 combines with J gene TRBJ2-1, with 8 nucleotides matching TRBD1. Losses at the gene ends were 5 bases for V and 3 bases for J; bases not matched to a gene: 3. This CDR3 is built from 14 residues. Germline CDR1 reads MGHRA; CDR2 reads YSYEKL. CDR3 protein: CASSDRGYYNEQFF. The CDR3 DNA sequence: TGCGCCAGCAGCGACAGGGGCTACTACAATGAGCAGTTCTTC.